A single T cell receptor beta chain is shown here with its context. The antigen remains unidentified. The survey-level immunoSEQ assay was used. Here immunoSEQ multiplex PCR was the method, and the copy in TCRdb shows in-frame clones only, minus some. Here the sample spans roughly 37,000 clones, less than 85% being singletons. These data come from a study of pediatric ulcerative colitis. Across the whole study: Seven patients showed pancolitis and two showed left-sided colitis.

Regarding the study as a whole: Rectal repertoires separated controls, mild-moderate and acute severe colitis. Ulcerative colitis patients shared more blood-rectal clones than controls.

V shed 9 bases and J shed 0 bases, with 15 bases lying between them. Per the germline V gene, CDR1 is LNHDA and CDR2 is SQIVND (reference sequence). The CDR3 is 15 residues long. This chain links TRBV19 with TRBJ1-5; D is unclear. This receptor was identified in a girl aged 10-17 years with moderate ulcerative colitis. Sample: blood. The DNA for the CDR3 is TGTGCCAGCCAGACCCTTTTTCATAGCAATCAGCCCCAGCATTTT. It translates to CASQTLFHSNQPQHF.